This T cell receptor beta chain originates from a study of control samples from healthy donors and cancer patients. The table lists this clone with a count of one. Profiling relied on immunoSEQ multiplex PCR, and the TCRdb table lists in-frame clones only, not all of them. The sample holds 100,000 to 150,000 clones; around 92% are singletons and the top ten take around 0.52%. This CDR3 is 12 amino acids long. The V gene lost 2 bases and the J gene lost 14 bases, with 10 bases spanning the gap. CDR1 and CDR2 (germline): MNHEY, SVGAGI. The V gene is TRBV6-5, the J gene TRBJ1-6; D unclear. Sequenced sample: PBMCs. The TCR was taken from a man aged 80 or over with head and neck cancer. CDR3 sequence reads: CASSYLQGTLHF. The DNA for the CDR3 is TGTGCCAGCAGTTACCTCCAAGGGACCCTCCACTTT.